Reported below is one T cell receptor (beta chain). What it binds is not known. The data belong to a study of T cells in tuberculosis. Study-level results: Active tuberculosis alpha repertoires lay closer to GMM-specific TCRs than controls'.

The V and J ends lost 4 bases and 8 bases, in that order; junction bases with no gene match: 7. Germline V lookup: CDR1 SNHLY, CDR2 FYNNEI. This CDR3 comprises 15 residues. TCRdb's table, derived via immunoSEQ multiplex PCR, lists solely in-frame clones and lacks some. Here the sample spans fewer than 35,000 clones, around 95% being singletons. The sequence was collected from a donor between 5 and 29 years old with latent tuberculosis or without tuberculosis infection. The specimen sequenced was PBMCs. The chain carries TRBV2 and TRBJ1-4; 10 nucleotides match TRBD1. CDR3 DNA: TGTGCCAGCAGTGGACAGGGGGCAAGGAAGGAAAAACTGTTTTTT. This translates into CASSGQGARKEKLFF.